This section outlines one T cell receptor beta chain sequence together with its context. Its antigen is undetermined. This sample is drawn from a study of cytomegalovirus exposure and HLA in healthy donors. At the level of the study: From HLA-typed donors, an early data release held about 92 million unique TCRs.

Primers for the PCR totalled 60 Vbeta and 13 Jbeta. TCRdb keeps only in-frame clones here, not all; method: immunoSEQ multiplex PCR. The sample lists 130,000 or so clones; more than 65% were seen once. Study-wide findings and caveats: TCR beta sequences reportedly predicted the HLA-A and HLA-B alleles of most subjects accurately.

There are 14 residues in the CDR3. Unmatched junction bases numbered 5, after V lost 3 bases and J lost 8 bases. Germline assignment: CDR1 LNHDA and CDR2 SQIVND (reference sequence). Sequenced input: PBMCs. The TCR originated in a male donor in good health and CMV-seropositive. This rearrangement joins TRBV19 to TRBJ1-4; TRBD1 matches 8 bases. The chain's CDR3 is CASSIGTGGEKLFF. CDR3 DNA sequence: TGTGCCAGTAGTATTGGGACAGGAGGAGAAAAACTGTTTTTT. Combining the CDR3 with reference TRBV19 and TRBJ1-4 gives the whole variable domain DGGITQSPKYLFRKEGQNVTLSCEQNLNHDAMYWYRQDPGQGLRLIYYSQIVNDFQKGDIAEGYSVSREKKESFPLTVTSAQKNPTAFYLCASSIGTGGEKLFFGSGTQLSVL.